The 21 T cell receptor beta chains reported below all come from one sample, sequenced in a study of blood T cell repertoires in COVID-19. Sequencing was performed with immunoSEQ multiplex PCR; in TCRdb, only in-frame clones are kept and a portion is missing. The table lists about 98,000 clones, 87% of them singletons. The material sequenced was peripheral blood. The receptors derive from a man aged 70 or older with acute or convalescent COVID-19.

The chain combines TRBV5-5 with TRBJ1-5; D remains ambiguous. The germline gives CDR1 SGHKS, CDR2 YYEKEE (reference sequence). The CDR3 sequence is 15 residues long. Deletions cut 1 base from V and 2 bases from J, with 10 bases between. As DNA, the CDR3 is TGTGCCAGCAGCTTGATCAAAGAGGGCAATCAGCCCCAGCATTTT. It yields the protein CASSLIKEGNQPQHF.

Only a few counts were recorded for this clone. The chain has TRBV5-1 and TRBJ1-1; 8 bases match TRBD1. The CDR3 spans 14 residues. The germline V gene has CDR1 SGHRS and CDR2 YFSETQ. The V gene end was trimmed by 0 bases and the J gene end by 5 bases; junction bases not matched to a gene: 3. The CDR3 DNA reads TGCGCCAGCAGCTTGGCGGACAGGGATACTGAAGCTTTCTTT. This translates into CASSLADRDTEAFF.

The sample holds one count of this clone. The chain is built from TRBV2 and TRBJ2-5; D perhaps matches TRBD1 (6 bases). The germline V and J ends were trimmed by 7 bases and 4 bases, with 19 bases remaining between them. The CDR3 totals 15 residues. Germline assignment: CDR1 SNHLY and CDR2 FYNNEI. The CDR3 DNA sequence: TGTGCCAGCACCTATCAGCCAGGGGACGGAGAGACCCAGTACTTC. This translates into CASTYQPGDGETQYF.

In DNA, the CDR3 is TGCGCCAGCAGCCCCGGGACAGACTCTGGAAACACCATATATTTT. The encoded protein is CASSPGTDSGNTIYF. The chain carries TRBV5-1 and TRBJ1-3, with 7 nucleotides matching TRBD1. This CDR3 spans 15 amino acids. V shed 4 bases and J 0 bases; nucleotides not matched to a gene: 4. CDR1 SGHRS and CDR2 YFSETQ come from the germline V gene.

This chain connects TRBV6-1 to TRBJ2-7; tentatively, D is TRBD2 (5 bases). CDR3 size: 12 residues. Germline V gene data show CDR1 as MNHNS and CDR2 as SASEGT. V lost 1 base to trimming and J lost 7 bases, with 8 bases between them. The DNA for the CDR3 is TGTGCCAGCAGTGAAGGGAGCGGAGAGCAGTACTTC. The encoded protein is CASSEGSGEQYF.

The rearrangement uses TRBV12-3 or TRBV12-4 and TRBJ2-1; 8 bases line up with TRBD2. The CDR3 totals 12 residues. V was clipped by 2 bases and J by 12 bases; unmatched bases: 3. For the CDR3, the DNA is TGTGCCAGCAGTTTATCTGCGGGGGGGCAGTTCTTC. Translating it yields CASSLSAGGQFF.

The chain carries TRBV2 and TRBJ2-7, with TRBD2 matching over 12 bases. The CDR3 has 17 residues. Trimming cost V 4 bases and J 0 bases; bases outside gene matches: 7. Germline-derived CDR1 and CDR2 are SNHLY and FYNNEI. Here the CDR3 reads CASSVTSGGESSYEQYV. CDR3 DNA: TGTGCCAGCAGTGTGACTAGCGGGGGAGAGAGCTCCTACGAGCAGTACGTC.

The rearrangement links TRBV7-5 to TRBJ2-2; the table's D call of TRBD2 was not tested on the DNA. TRBV7-5 is recorded as a pseudogene. This CDR3 region has 14 residues. CDR3 DNA: TGTGCCCGAGCGGGGCTACCGAACACCGGGGAGCTGTTTTTT. Translation: CARAGLPNTGELFF.

The sample holds one count of this clone. The chain uses TRBV19 and TRBJ1-2; unclear D gene. V dropped 11 bases and J dropped 2 bases, with 12 bases sitting between them. The CDR3 is 12 residues long. Germline V gives CDR1 LNHDA, CDR2 SQIVND (reference sequence). CDR3 sequence reads: CAAGRVNYGYTF. Here the CDR3 DNA reads TGTGCCGCCGGGAGGGTAAACTATGGCTACACCTTC. Variable domain in full (rest from reference TRBV19 and TRBJ1-2): DGGITQSPKYLFRKEGQNVTLSCEQNLNHDAMYWYRQDPGQGLRLIYYSQIVNDFQKGDIAEGYSVSREKKESFPLTVTSAQKNPTAFYLCAAGRVNYGYTFGSGTRLTVV.

This clone was counted a single time. V and J are TRBV15 and TRBJ2-1, with 14 positions matching TRBD2. Germline values: CDR1 LNHNV, CDR2 YYDKDF (reference sequence). With V trimmed by 2 bases and J by 1 base, 7 bases remained unmatched. CDR3 length: 19 residues. The CDR3 region has the DNA TGTGCCACCAGCAGATTGACTAGCGGGGGGGTAGGATCCTACAATGAGCAGTTCTTC. Protein: CATSRLTSGGVGSYNEQFF.

The rearrangement links TRBV30 to TRBJ2-3; tentatively, D is TRBD1 (6 bases). The CDR3 extends over 15 amino acids. Trimming removed 5 bases from V and 2 bases from J, with 17 bases in between. Germline CDR1 is GTSNPN and CDR2 is SVGIG (reference sequence). The CDR3 DNA sequence: TGTGCCTGGGGGGGCGGGCAGACCTCCACAGATACGCAGTATTTT. Its translation: CAWGGGQTSTDTQYF.

The gene calls are TRBV7-2 and TRBJ2-1; D unclear. V was trimmed by 4 bases and J by 2 bases, leaving 12 bases between them. The CDR3 spans 15 residues. Germline CDR1 reads SGHTA; CDR2 reads FQGNSA. CDR3 loop: CASSSNPNPYNEQFF. The CDR3 DNA reads as TGTGCCAGCAGCTCTAACCCCAACCCCTACAATGAGCAGTTCTTC.

The V gene is TRBV5-1, the J gene TRBJ2-1; 8 bases agree with TRBD1. CDR1 is SGHRS and CDR2 is YFSETQ in the germline V gene. This CDR3 is 15 amino acids long. V lost 5 bases, J lost 6 bases, and 10 bases stayed unmatched. The CDR3 nucleotides are TGCGCCAGCAGTCCCGGGGCAGGGGGCTCCAATGAGCAGTTCTTC. This codes for CASSPGAGGSNEQFF.

The chain uses TRBV19 and TRBJ1-6; D is perhaps TRBD1 (5 bases). V shed 10 bases and J shed 6 bases, with 13 bases lying between them. The length of the CDR3 is 13 residues. CDR1 is LNHDA, CDR2 SQIVND, per germline (reference sequence). DNA of the CDR3: TGTGCCACCTGTACCGGGGGTAATTCACCCCTCCACTTT. This encodes CATCTGGNSPLHF. The variable domain in full, with the rest retrieved from reference TRBV19 and TRBJ1-6, is DGGITQSPKYLFRKEGQNVTLSCEQNLNHDAMYWYRQDPGQGLRLIYYSQIVNDFQKGDIAEGYSVSREKKESFPLTVTSAQKNPTAFYLCATCTGGNSPLHFGNGTRLTVT.

The sample holds a few counts of this clone. J is TRBJ2-3 and V is TRBV4-2, with 11 positions matching TRBD2. V was clipped by 3 bases and J by 4 bases; unmatched bases: 3. This CDR3 is 15 amino acids long. Germline CDR1 is LGHNA and CDR2 is YNFKEQ. CDR3 DNA sequence: TGTGCCAGCAGCCATGGGACTAGCGGTTCAGATACGCAGTATTTT. Translating gives CASSHGTSGSDTQYF.

The chain recombines TRBV18 with TRBJ2-1; 8 nucleotides match TRBD1. Germline assignment: CDR1 KGHSH and CDR2 LQKENI. The length of the CDR3 is 16 residues. The V gene end was trimmed by 1 base and the J gene end by 4 bases; junction bases not matched to a gene: 6. The CDR3 nucleotides are TGTGCCAGCTCACCACGGGAGACAGGGGCTTACAATGAGCAGTTCTTC. This translates into CASSPRETGAYNEQFF. Full variable domain (missing parts from reference TRBV18 and TRBJ2-1): NAGVMQNPRHLVRRRGQEARLRCSPMKGHSHVYWYRQLPEEGLKFMVYLQKENIIDESGMPKERFSAEFPKEGPSILRIQQVVRGDSAAYFCASSPRETGAYNEQFFGPGTRLTVL.

The rearrangement joins TRBV7-9 to TRBJ2-1; 9 bases are shared with TRBD2. Trimming at V came to 0 bases and at J to 7 bases, leaving 7 bases not matched to a gene. The length of the CDR3 is 16 residues. CDR1 is SEHNR, CDR2 FQNEAQ, per germline (reference sequence). This chain's CDR3 is CASSLAELAGQNEQFF. The CDR3 DNA sequence: TGTGCCAGCAGCTTAGCGGAGCTAGCGGGGCAGAATGAGCAGTTCTTC.

V usage is TRBV6-5 and J usage is TRBJ2-7, with D possibly TRBD1 on 5 matching bases. Trimming took off 6 bases at V and 3 bases at J, with 15 bases between the two ends. This CDR3 region has 14 residues. CDR1 and CDR2 (germline): MNHEY, SVGAGI. The CDR3 here is CASRDIGHDYEQYF. CDR3 DNA: TGTGCCAGCAGAGACATCGGACACGACTACGAGCAGTACTTC.

The chain is built from TRBV5-5 and TRBJ1-1, with a possible D match to TRBD1 (5 bases). Trimming cost V 2 bases and J 3 bases, with 8 bases left between them. The CDR3 is 13 residues long. From germline, CDR1 is SGHKS and CDR2 YYEKEE (reference sequence). CDR3 residues: CASSFSQDTEAFF. CDR3 coding DNA: TGTGCCAGCAGCTTTTCACAGGACACTGAAGCTTTCTTT. Full variable domain (missing parts from reference TRBV5-5 and TRBJ1-1): DAGVTQSPTHLIKTRGQQVTLRCSPISGHKSVSWYQQVLGQGPQFIFQYYEKEERGRGNFPDRFSARQFPNYSSELNVNALLLGDSALYLCASSFSQDTEAFFGQGTRLTVV.

This clone has just a few counts. This chain connects TRBV6-5 to TRBJ2-2; TRBD2 might be the D (5 bases). Germline V gene sequence: CDR1 MNHEY, CDR2 SVGAGI. The CDR3 loop spans 12 amino acids. V lost 10 bases and J 6 bases, leaving 12 bases between the germline ends. In nucleotides, the CDR3 is TGTGCCACCACCCCAGCGGCCGGGGAGCTGTTTTTT. Translated, it gives CATTPAAGELFF.

The chain employs TRBV6-4 and TRBJ2-3, with D tentatively TRBD2 (7 bases). Germline V CDR1 and CDR2: MRHNA, SNTAGT. The CDR3 covers 14 residues. V was pared by 2 bases and J by 5 bases, with 11 bases between. In nucleotides, the CDR3 is TGTGCCAGCAGTGACGGGGGGGCCGAAGATACGCAGTATTTT. This sequence encodes CASSDGGAEDTQYF.